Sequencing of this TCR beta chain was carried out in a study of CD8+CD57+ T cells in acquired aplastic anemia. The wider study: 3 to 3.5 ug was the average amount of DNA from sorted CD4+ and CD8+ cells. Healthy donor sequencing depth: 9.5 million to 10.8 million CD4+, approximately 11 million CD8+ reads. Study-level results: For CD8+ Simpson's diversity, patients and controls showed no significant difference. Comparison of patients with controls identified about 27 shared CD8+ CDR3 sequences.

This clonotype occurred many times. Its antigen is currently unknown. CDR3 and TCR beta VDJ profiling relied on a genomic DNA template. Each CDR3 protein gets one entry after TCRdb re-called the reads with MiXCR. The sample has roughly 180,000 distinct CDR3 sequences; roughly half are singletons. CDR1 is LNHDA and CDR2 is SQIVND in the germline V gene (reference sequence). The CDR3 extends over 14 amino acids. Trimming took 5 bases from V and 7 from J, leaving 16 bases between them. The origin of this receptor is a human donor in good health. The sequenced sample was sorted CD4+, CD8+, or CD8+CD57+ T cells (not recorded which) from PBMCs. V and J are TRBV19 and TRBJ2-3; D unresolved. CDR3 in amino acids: CASSGKTSSNTQYF. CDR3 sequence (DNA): TGTGCCAGTAGTGGGAAGACAAGTTCAAATACGCAGTATTTT.